This TCR beta chain is drawn from a study of beta chain features in type 1 diabetes. General study results and limits: Insertions at VDJ junctions were less frequent in type 1 diabetes patients. These patients also deleted more nucleotides at the same junctions. A closer apparent resemblance between naive, central memory and Treg TCRB repertoires was seen in patients than in healthy donors. Among patients with Type 1 diabetes, TCRB CDR3s were moderately but significantly shorter in every one of the four CD4+ subsets.

The CDR3 runs to 12 residues. The junction had 2 bases not matched to a gene; V was cut back by 6 bases and J by 9 bases. Looked up from germline, CDR1 is SGHVS and CDR2 is FQNEAQ. A note on this clone: Its target is unknown.

The isolated RNA, all of it, was reverse transcribed, so expressed TCRB transcripts were what got sequenced. Repertoires were generated with immunoSEQ multiplex PCR, while TCRdb's copy carries only in-frame clones and drops some. The table has 310,000 or so clones, over 12% seen once. A single heparinised blood sample, averaging around 120 mL, was obtained per donor. This receptor was identified in a man between 18 and 29 years old with type 1 diabetes. The J gene is TRBJ2-1, the V gene TRBV7-8; 10 nucleotides match TRBD2. Sample: naive CD4+ T cells from blood. The CDR3 bases are TGTGCCAGCAGGGAGCGGGGGGGTGAGCAGTTCTTC. Its translation is CASRERGGEQFF.